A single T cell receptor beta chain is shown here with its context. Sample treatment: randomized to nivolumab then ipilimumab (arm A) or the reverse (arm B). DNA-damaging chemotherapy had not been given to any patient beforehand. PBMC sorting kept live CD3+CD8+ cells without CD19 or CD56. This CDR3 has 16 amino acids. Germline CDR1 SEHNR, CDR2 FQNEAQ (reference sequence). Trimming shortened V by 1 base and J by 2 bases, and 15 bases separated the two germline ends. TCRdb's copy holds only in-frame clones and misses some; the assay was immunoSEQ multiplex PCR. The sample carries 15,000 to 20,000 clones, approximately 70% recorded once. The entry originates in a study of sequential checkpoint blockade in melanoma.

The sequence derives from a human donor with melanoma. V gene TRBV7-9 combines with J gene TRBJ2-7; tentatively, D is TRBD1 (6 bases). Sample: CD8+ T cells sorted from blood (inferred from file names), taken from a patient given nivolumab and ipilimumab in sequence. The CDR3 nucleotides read TGTGCCAGCAGCTTAGACAGGGTAGCCCCGGCCTACGAGCAGTACTTC. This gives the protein CASSLDRVAPAYEQYF.